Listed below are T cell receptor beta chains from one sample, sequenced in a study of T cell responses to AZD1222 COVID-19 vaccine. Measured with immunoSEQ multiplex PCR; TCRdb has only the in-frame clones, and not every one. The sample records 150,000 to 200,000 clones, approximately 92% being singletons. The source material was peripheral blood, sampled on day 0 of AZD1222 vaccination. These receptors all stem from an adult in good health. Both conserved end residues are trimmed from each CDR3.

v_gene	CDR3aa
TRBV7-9	ASSPGTEYSNQPQH
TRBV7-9	ASSSGTGGNTEAF
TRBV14	ASSQDGFSYEQY
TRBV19	ASSKDRAFHEQY
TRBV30	AWSVYWVRQGRSYEQY
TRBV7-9	ASSPRLAGYQETQY
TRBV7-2	ASSFRGAEAF
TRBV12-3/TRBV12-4	ASSGTDGYT
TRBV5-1	ASSFGPDTEAF
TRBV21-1	ASSKDWQGRSPLH
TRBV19	ASSPSSREINQH
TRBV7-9	ASSSDSAQSYNEQF
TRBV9	ASSVGTQETQY
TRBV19	ASSPRDRGSYNSPLH
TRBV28	ASSRITSSGANVLT
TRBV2	ASSAERHVSGNTIY
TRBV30	AWSSQRGGRNTEAF
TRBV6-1	ASSEGTFSYNEQF
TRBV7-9	ASSSYRDRDDSPLH
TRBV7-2	ASSPREAQETQY
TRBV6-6	ASSSGGRRETQY
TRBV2	ASTPGGVANYGYT
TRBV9	ASSGQGVVSYYGYT
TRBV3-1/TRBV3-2	ASSQGRGSAVGQF
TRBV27	ASSLNRVGSEGYT
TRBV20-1	SARAGQGYT
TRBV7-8	ASSRRTGGPAHSF
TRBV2	ASRARWGQNIQY
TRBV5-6	ASSSWFAEAF
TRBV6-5	ASSYSGTAAYEQY
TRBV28	ASSFLGATNEKLF
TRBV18	ASSPTLTGDSGYT
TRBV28	ASRGSNYGYT
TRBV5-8	ASSLNRGYQSNQPQH
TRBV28	ASSSDWQGKTPLH
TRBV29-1	SVEQGQNTEAF
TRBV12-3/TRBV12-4	ASSLRDRGDYT
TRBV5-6	ASSLPDLNTEAF
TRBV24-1	ATSEPSGQETQY
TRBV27	ASSFGRGDGYT
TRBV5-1	ASSLLGSGQPQH
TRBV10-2	ASSDPRRGGTEAF
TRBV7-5	ARSLGTGWTYEQY
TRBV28	ASSLLQRKNEKLF
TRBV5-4	ASIPRGNVGLSSYNEQF
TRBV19	ASSVAQYSNQPQH
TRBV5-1	ASSSLLGQVPEGYT
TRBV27	ASSLGLLGAGEQY
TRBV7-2	ASSGTGGLNQPQH
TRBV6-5	ASSPDWGSNSPLH
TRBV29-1	SAGEGGNTDTQY
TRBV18	ASSTQQPGLAGRYEQY